What follows are 29 T cell receptor beta chains derived from one specimen sequenced in a study of blood T cell repertoires in COVID-19. Measured with immunoSEQ multiplex PCR; TCRdb has only the in-frame clones, and not every one. There are some 190,000 clones in the sample; roughly 76% occur only once, and 11% lies in the top ten. Sequencing was carried out using peripheral blood. The receptor source for this set is a woman aged 40 to 50 with COVID-19, enrolled during active disease.

The gene calls are TRBV7-9 and TRBJ1-4; the match to TRBD1 covers 9 bases. The CDR3 has 14 residues. Germline CDR1 reads SEHNR; CDR2 reads FQNEAQ (reference sequence). With V trimmed by 4 bases and J by 6 bases, 3 bases remained unmatched. CDR3 loop: CASSSRDRDEKLFF. For the CDR3, the DNA is TGTGCCAGCAGCTCAAGGGACAGGGATGAAAAACTGTTTTTT.

V gene TRBV19 combines with J gene TRBJ2-1, with 13 bases identical to TRBD2. Germline lookup yields CDR1 LNHDA and CDR2 SQIVND (reference sequence). CDR3 length: 15 residues. Trimming at V came to 6 bases and at J to 9 bases, leaving 8 bases not matched to a gene. The CDR3 coding sequence is TGTGCCAGTAGCCGGACTAGCGGGAGTAATATTGAGCAGTTCTTC. It is translated as CASSRTSGSNIEQFF.

The chain combines TRBV28 with TRBJ1-2; the D gene is possibly TRBD1 (6 bases). This CDR3 spans 14 amino acids. V lost 6 bases and J 4 bases, leaving 15 bases between the germline ends. Germline CDR1 and CDR2: MDHEN and SYDVKM. The CDR3 here is CASRTTGQFYGYTF. Written as DNA, the CDR3 is TGTGCCAGCAGAACGACAGGACAGTTCTATGGCTACACCTTC.

This chain links TRBV2 with TRBJ1-2, with TRBD1 matching over 9 bases. Germline V gives CDR1 SNHLY, CDR2 FYNNEI. The length of the CDR3 is 13 residues. Losses at the gene ends were 4 bases for V and 8 bases for J; bases not matched to a gene: 5. This CDR3 reads CASSGGTGYGYTF. The CDR3 DNA follows: TGTGCCAGCAGTGGCGGGACAGGGTACGGCTACACCTTC.

V gene TRBV27 combines with J gene TRBJ1-2, with TRBD1 as a possible D gene (5 bases). Germline CDR1 reads MNHEY; CDR2 reads SMNVEV (reference sequence). The CDR3 consists of 15 residues. Trimming cost V 3 bases and J 4 bases, with 15 bases left between them. For the CDR3, the DNA is TGTGCCAGCAGTTTTGCCCTGGGGGGGATCTATGGCTACACCTTC. Translation gives CASSFALGGIYGYTF.

The chain links TRBV9 to TRBJ2-3; a weak D match, TRBD1 (5 bases). Trimming removed 2 bases at V and 1 base at J, with 8 bases between. The CDR3 spans 14 residues. The V gene's germline CDR1 is SGDLS and CDR2 YYNGEE. In DNA, the CDR3 is TGTGCCAGCAGCGTGACAGAACGCACAGATACGCAGTATTTT. Translating gives CASSVTERTDTQYF.

The chain uses TRBV19 and TRBJ1-2; D may be TRBD1 (6 bases). This CDR3 comprises 14 residues. V dropped 3 bases and J dropped 2 bases, with 10 bases sitting between them. The germline V gene has CDR1 LNHDA and CDR2 SQIVND (reference sequence). The CDR3 bases are TGTGCCAGTAGTATGGGGACACCAAACTATGGCTACACCTTC. Translating it yields CASSMGTPNYGYTF.

The rearrangement uses TRBV23-1 and TRBJ1-2, with D uncertain. TRBV23-1 is sorted into the ORF group, with uncertain function. The V end lost 2 bases, the J end lost 14 bases, and 24 bases lay between the germline ends. The CDR3 runs 15 residues. The CDR3 here is CASSQPSGRARVDTF. The CDR3 DNA follows: TGCGCCAGCAGTCAACCCTCGGGGAGGGCCCGAGTTGATACCTTC.

The V call is TRBV7-3, the J call TRBJ2-1, with a possible D match to TRBD2 (5 bases). This CDR3 comprises 13 residues. With 5 bases removed from V and 9 bases from J, the gap between germline ends came to 14 bases. The germline gives CDR1 SGHTA, CDR2 FQGTGA. CDR3 DNA sequence: TGTGCCAGCAGCCCCCGCCGGGATCTTGAGCAGTTCTTC. This translates into CASSPRRDLEQFF.

The chain combines TRBV7-9 with TRBJ1-2, with 7 positions matching TRBD1. The CDR3 consists of 14 residues. The J segment lost 8 bases and the V segment lost 5 bases, leaving 11 bases of the junction unmatched. Germline CDR1 reads SEHNR; CDR2 reads FQNEAQ (reference sequence). The CDR3, as DNA: TGTGCCAGCAGCCCTCCGGGACAGAGGAACGGCTACACCTTC. Its protein is CASSPPGQRNGYTF.

This clone was counted only a few times. The V gene is TRBV6-5, the J gene TRBJ1-5; D is unresolved. CDR3 size: 14 residues. Germline V gene sequence: CDR1 MNHEY, CDR2 SVGAGI. Trimming took 7 bases from V and 0 from J, leaving 10 bases between them. The CDR3 coding sequence is TGTGCCAGCATGGTGGAGCATAGCAATCAGCCCCAGCATTTT. As protein: CASMVEHSNQPQHF.

V gene TRBV3-1 (or the pseudogene TRBV3-2) combines with J gene TRBJ1-1; weak D call: TRBD1 (5 bases). V was cut by 1 base and J by 10 bases, with 13 bases left in between. The CDR3 spans 13 residues. Germline V gene sequence: CDR1 LGHDT, CDR2 YNNKEL (reference sequence). DNA for the CDR3: TGTGCCAGCAGCCAAGTAGGGCAGGGCCTAGCTTTCTTT. Protein product: CASSQVGQGLAFF.

This clone was detected only a few times. This chain connects TRBV2 to TRBJ2-2; D is possibly TRBD1 (5 bases). The germline V and J ends were trimmed by 7 bases and 4 bases, with 13 bases remaining between them. This CDR3 has 14 amino acids. Germline-derived CDR1 and CDR2 are SNHLY and FYNNEI. The CDR3: CASTLIDSTGELFF. Here the CDR3 DNA reads TGTGCCAGCACCCTGATCGACAGCACCGGGGAGCTGTTTTTT.

J is TRBJ2-7 and V is TRBV7-9; possibly TRBD2 for D (6 bases). Trimming stripped 1 base from V and 10 bases from J, with 20 bases between. Germline V gene sequence: CDR1 SEHNR, CDR2 FQNEAQ (reference sequence). The CDR3 length is 15 residues. The CDR3 bases are TGTGCCAGCAGCTTAGGTTCGGGAGCTCGAGATAAACAGTACTTC. Translated, it gives CASSLGSGARDKQYF.

Written as DNA, the CDR3 is TGTGCCAGCAGCCCACCGACAGGGACCGAGCAGTACTTC. Amino acids: CASSPPTGTEQYF. This chain joins TRBV12-3 or TRBV12-4 and TRBJ2-7, with 7 bases matching TRBD1. This CDR3 is built from 13 residues. V shed 6 bases, J shed 6 bases, and the junction held 8 bases outside the gene matches.

This clone was recorded once. The chain couples TRBV7-8 to TRBJ1-4; a possible D gene is TRBD1 (5 bases). The germline gives CDR1 SGHVS, CDR2 FQNEAQ. The CDR3 spans 16 residues. V was shortened by 4 bases and J by 2 bases, with 14 bases between the two germline ends. As DNA, the CDR3 is TGTGCCAGCAGCTACACTTGGGGGGGGACTAATGAAAAACTGTTTTTT. It is translated as CASSYTWGGTNEKLFF.

The chain couples TRBV4-1 to TRBJ2-1; 11 bases line up with TRBD2. V shed 1 base, J shed 5 bases, and the junction held 4 bases outside the gene matches. CDR3 length equals 16 residues. Germline assignment: CDR1 MGHRA and CDR2 YSYEKL. The CDR3 DNA follows: TGCGCCAGCAGCCAAGTGATACTAGCGGGGGACAATGAGCAGTTCTTC. Residues: CASSQVILAGDNEQFF.

The chain joins TRBV9 to TRBJ1-5; the D gene is possibly TRBD1 (5 bases). V was cut by 0 bases and J by 5 bases, with 12 bases left in between. Germline-derived CDR1 and CDR2 are SGDLS and YYNGEE. The CDR3 is 15 residues long. The CDR3 DNA reads TGTGCCAGCAGCGTAGATAAGGGGCCGGATCAGCCCCAGCATTTT. The encoded protein is CASSVDKGPDQPQHF. The variable domain in full, with the rest retrieved from reference TRBV9 and TRBJ1-5, is DSGVTQTPKHLITATGQRVTLRCSPRSGDLSVYWYQQSLDQGLQFLIQYYNGEERAKGNILERFSAQQFPDLHSELNLSSLELGDSALYFCASSVDKGPDQPQHFGDGTRLSIL.

This clone was picked up one time. The chain employs TRBV2 and TRBJ1-5; D unclear. The CDR3 totals 13 residues. Germline lookup yields CDR1 SNHLY and CDR2 FYNNEI. V was pared by 7 bases and J by 10 bases, with 17 bases between. CDR3 nucleotides: TGTGCCAGCAATCGGGCCGGACTTTCTCCCCAGCATTTT. Its protein is CASNRAGLSPQHF.

The genes are TRBV3-1 (or the pseudogene TRBV3-2) and TRBJ1-4; D not resolved. CDR3 length: 14 residues. Trimming stripped 5 bases from V and 3 bases from J, with 10 bases between. Germline V gene sequence: CDR1 LGHDT, CDR2 YNNKEL (reference sequence). The CDR3 loop is CASSGGISNEKLFF. The CDR3 DNA reads as TGTGCCAGCAGCGGTGGCATATCTAATGAAAAACTGTTTTTT.

The J gene is TRBJ2-3, the V gene TRBV7-9, with a possible D match to TRBD2 (6 bases). The CDR3 contains 13 residues. In germline, CDR1 is SEHNR, CDR2 FQNEAQ (reference sequence). V lost 5 bases and J 4 bases, leaving 10 bases between the germline ends. CDR3 nucleotide sequence: TGTGCCAGCAGCCCTCCGGGAGCAGATACGCAGTATTTT. Amino acid sequence: CASSPPGADTQYF.

V gene TRBV10-2 combines with J gene TRBJ2-4; 9 bases are shared with TRBD1. Germline-derived CDR1 and CDR2 are WSHSY and SAAADI. The CDR3 has 17 amino acids. The V and J ends lost 3 bases and 1 base, in that order; junction bases with no gene match: 7. In DNA, the CDR3 is TGCGCCAGCAGTGAAACAGGGGGCTATTCGGCCAAAAACATTCAGTACTTC. This sequence encodes CASSETGGYSAKNIQYF.

This clone showed up just once. The chain uses TRBV3-1 (or the pseudogene TRBV3-2) and TRBJ2-7; tentatively, D is TRBD1 (7 bases). This CDR3 is built from 14 residues. V lost 1 base and J 6 bases, leaving 13 bases between the germline ends. Germline V gives CDR1 LGHDT, CDR2 YNNKEL (reference sequence). Here the CDR3 DNA reads TGTGCCAGCAGCCAAGGGCAGGGGGGACGCGAGCAGTACTTC. It translates to CASSQGQGGREQYF.

This rearrangement joins TRBV2 to TRBJ2-5; 12 nucleotides match TRBD2. Germline V CDR1 and CDR2: SNHLY, FYNNEI. The V segment lost 5 bases and the J segment 5 bases; nucleotides outside the gene matches: 18. The CDR3 is 19 residues long. The CDR3 region is CASSFPGLGGGTSGETQYF. In DNA, the CDR3 is TGTGCCAGCAGTTTCCCCGGACTCGGAGGGGGGACTAGCGGGGAGACCCAGTACTTC.

This chain joins TRBV27 and TRBJ2-5, with 8 nucleotides matching TRBD2. The CDR3 loop spans 13 amino acids. Germline CDR1 reads MNHEY; CDR2 reads SMNVEV (reference sequence). V lost 6 bases to trimming and J lost 5 bases; unmatched junction nucleotides: 5. In nucleotides, the CDR3 is TGTGCCAGCAGACGACCGGGAGGGGAGACCCAGTACTTC. It yields the protein CASRRPGGETQYF.

This clone was picked up a small number of times. The gene calls are TRBV7-8 and TRBJ2-5, with TRBD2 as a possible D gene (6 bases). The CDR3 is 15 amino acids. Trimming shortened V by 1 base and J by 5 bases, and 14 bases separated the two germline ends. CDR1 is SGHVS, CDR2 FQNEAQ, per germline. CDR3 in amino acids: CASSLVSSARETQYF. The CDR3 DNA follows: TGTGCCAGCAGCTTAGTGTCTAGCGCCAGGGAGACCCAGTACTTC.

V is TRBV9 and J is TRBJ2-1; a weak D match, TRBD1 (5 bases). This CDR3 is 13 amino acids long. The V gene lost 0 bases and the J gene lost 6 bases, with 7 bases spanning the gap. Germline CDR1 SGDLS, CDR2 YYNGEE. The CDR3 nucleotides read TGTGCCAGCAGCGTAGGACAGAGCAATGAGCAGTTCTTC. This sequence encodes CASSVGQSNEQFF.

This sequence joins TRBV5-1 and TRBJ2-3; 14 bases agree with TRBD2. Germline V gene lookup returns CDR1 SGHRS and CDR2 YFSETQ. CDR3 length equals 15 residues. With 4 bases clipped from V and 6 bases from J, the junction kept 4 bases outside the gene matches. For the CDR3, the DNA is TGCGCCAGCAGCCCGGGACTAGCGGGAGTGGATACGCAGTATTTT. Translated: CASSPGLAGVDTQYF.

V gene TRBV7-6 combines with J gene TRBJ2-7, with 13 bases fitting TRBD2. After removal of 3 bases from V and 4 bases from J, the junction contained 3 bases not matched to a gene. CDR1 and CDR2 from the germline V gene are SGHVS and FNYEAQ. The CDR3 extends over 15 amino acids. Written as DNA, the CDR3 is TGTGCCAGCAGCTTCACTAGCGGGAGGGCTTACGAGCAGTACTTC. Amino acid sequence: CASSFTSGRAYEQYF.